This entry describes one TCR beta chain. Its binding antigen is unknown. No base quality information exists; no much larger clone differs at one position. The sample belongs to a study of shared clonotypes between healthy human individuals (TCRdb year 2020). Regarding the complete study: Three men and a couple of women, aged 18 to 49 years, made up the cohort. For each donor, three plates each were used for CD4 naive and CD4 memory, two plates were used for CD8 naive, and one plate was used for CD8 memory. To estimate repertoire size and how much clonotypes are shared between individuals, the study performed deep sequencing of blood TCR repertoires from five healthy adults. Different laboratories and diverse techniques were used to prepare libraries and sequence TCR repertoires, to increase sequencing depth and limit assay-specific biases. Per donor, leukapheresis produced somewhere between about 0.94 and 9 billion PBMCs.

Donors were healthy HIV-negative adults with no recently reported acute infections or vaccinations. Every donor was a Caucasian adult residing in Nashville, Tennessee, USA. CD4+ T cells were enriched by magnetic negative selection, after which naive cells were positively selected on CD45RA and the negative fraction was taken as the memory subset. Blood was obtained by leukapheresis, after which PBMCs were separated by Ficoll-Histopaque density gradient centrifugation and cryopreserved in liquid nitrogen vapor phase. Analytical flow cytometry was used to check the purity and quantity of each magnetically sorted T cell population. From each sorted fraction, genomic DNA was isolated and quantified by UV absorbance on a Nanodrop 2000c. Results the study describes overall, beyond this receptor: The small number of donors limited the genetic and exposure-history diversity represented. Across a few donors, roughly 5% of naive CD4, 3% to 4% of naive CD8, 2.3% of memory CD4, and about 0.44% of memory CD8 clonotypes were shared. Compared with non-shared clonotypes, clonotypes shared by all four sorted-subset donors had higher generation probabilities. Naive subsets generally had larger estimated clonotype richness than memory subsets. Pairwise subsampling led to the expectation that sequencing depth would affect the degree of clonotype sharing among donors. Even with the large sequencing depth, rarefaction of the sorted-subset datasets indicated that sequencing was incomplete. Sampling was restricted to blood, and TCR repertoires in tissues likely differ from the TCR repertoires found in blood.

Using the deep immunoSEQ assay, multiplex PCR amplified TCR CDR3 regions from genomic DNA. For each cell subset, the extracted genomic DNA was distributed evenly across all wells of several immunoSEQ 96-well plates, and each plate served as one replicate. For sorted subsets, each replicate PCR was loaded with approximately 190 ng genomic DNA, equivalent to roughly 30,000 T cell genomes. The purified libraries were quantified using a Qubit 3.0 fluorometer, sized with a Bioanalyzer 2100, and then quantified again using the KAPA Library Quantification kit. A separate single-read 150-cycle Illumina NextSeq 550 flow cell was used to sequence each immunoSEQ 96-well plate. The authors' pipeline ran thus. Because the immunoSEQ output held only junctional sequences and lacked quality scores, the filtering could not match the filtering applied to full-length reads. Sequences were annotated with PyIR, a Python wrapper for IgBLAST v1.9, using IMGT germline references to assign V/J genes and CDR3. Any read was removed if the V/J assignment was weak (E-value above 1e-6), the CDR3 was missing, or the read contained stop codons, out-of-frame junctions, or ambiguous translated residues. V3J clonotypes were defined as sequences sharing the same inferred V gene, J gene, and CDR3 amino acid sequence. To compute the percentage overlap between repertoires, the number of shared unique clonotypes was divided by the size of the smaller repertoire. Repertoire richness was assessed with RTK rarefaction, the Chao1 estimator, and Recon v2.1 estimates of unobserved clonotypes. Generation probabilities were computed with OLGA for all TCRbeta clonotypes obtained by the gDNA method from a few donors. TCRdb mirrors the immuneACCESS table, restricted to in-frame sequences. Some clones are absent from its copies; in checked studies, under half trace to an unresolved V gene, and the reason for the others is unknown. The V and J calls and the clone size are those of that table, but D and trimming were determined from the DNA. This sample holds some 2,000,000 clones; almost 96% were observed only once. The ten largest clonotypes hold 0.1% to 0.15% of the sample.

CDR1 and CDR2 are read off the germline V gene as MGHRA and YSYEKL. There are 18 amino acids in the CDR3, from cysteine to phenylalanine inclusive. Only the CDR3 DNA stays, 54 bases, in frame from base 1. A distance of 17 bases separates the germline ends of V and J, which lose 0 bases and 5 bases respectively. This TCR was sampled from a young man in good health. Specimen: naive CD4+ T cells sorted from blood. What this sample's cell subset or site label stands for: CD45RA+ positively selected. In this chain, TRBV4-1 is recombined with TRBJ1-6, with the identity of the D gene unclear. The DNA reads TGCGCCAGCAGCCAAGATTTGGCACCGACACGAAATAATTCACCCCTCCACTTT. The translation is CASSQDLAPTRNNSPLHF.